The table lists the clone carrying this TCR beta chain with a few counts. What it binds is unknown. Each CDR3 protein gets one entry after TCRdb re-called the reads with MiXCR. The sample has about 180,000 distinct CDR3 sequences, about 18% seen once. The V gene's germline CDR1 is MGHRA and CDR2 YSYEKL. V was clipped by 1 base and J by 4 bases; unmatched bases: 7. This CDR3 contains 15 residues. These data are taken from a study of T cell repertoires in cytomegalovirus infection. On the study more broadly: It can be stated that public TCR beta signatures indicated CMV infection as well as a matching HLA type. General study findings and limits: It was HLA-C-restricted CMV-specific TCR beta clonotypes that dominated the response ex vivo.

The sequencing input was CD8+ T cells from PBMCs. The clonotype was recovered from a human donor in good health (CMV status not recorded). Some clones in this sample may be carry-over from other donors' samples. The chain has TRBV4-1 and TRBJ2-7; 7 bases line up with TRBD1. CDR3 loop: CASSQVRGGRYEQYF. The DNA for the CDR3 is TGCGCCAGCAGCCAAGTGAGAGGGGGCCGGTACGAGCAGTACTTC.